The 19 T cell receptor beta chains given below trace back to one sample, sequenced in a study of blood T cell repertoires in COVID-19. Method: immunoSEQ multiplex PCR; TCRdb's copy keeps in-frame clones and lacks some. This table holds under 200,000 clones, around 83% found once. Sequenced material: peripheral blood. The receptor source for this set is an elderly woman with acute or convalescent COVID-19.

J is TRBJ1-1 and V is TRBV28; TRBD1 might be the D (6 bases). The CDR3 covers 12 residues. The V gene lost 1 base and the J gene lost 11 bases, with 11 bases spanning the gap. Germline V gives CDR1 MDHEN, CDR2 SYDVKM. The CDR3 reads CASSLYDRRAFF. The CDR3, as DNA: TGTGCCAGCAGTTTATATGACAGGCGGGCTTTCTTT.

This chain links TRBV6-6 with TRBJ2-1, with D possibly TRBD2 on 6 matching bases. This CDR3 is 14 amino acids long. Germline V gene lookup returns CDR1 MNHNY and CDR2 SVGAGI (reference sequence). V lost 10 bases and J 0 bases, leaving 13 bases between the germline ends. CDR3 amino acids: CATQLAYSYNEQFF. DNA for the CDR3: TGTGCCACCCAACTAGCCTACTCCTACAATGAGCAGTTCTTC.

As concerns this clone: Different DNA sequences within this sample yield the same CDR3. J is TRBJ2-5 and V is TRBV6-6; 8 bases match TRBD1. V shed 2 bases and J 4 bases; nucleotides not matched to a gene: 3. Germline lookup yields CDR1 MNHNY and CDR2 SVGAGI (reference sequence). CDR3 length: 14 residues. The CDR3 DNA sequence: TGTGCCAGCAGTTACCCAGGACAGGGAGAGACCCAGTACTTC. It yields the protein CASSYPGQGETQYF.

The chain has TRBV7-8 and TRBJ2-1; 9 nucleotides align to TRBD2. The junction had 5 bases not matched to a gene; V was cut back by 5 bases and J by 3 bases. Germline CDR1 and CDR2: SGHVS and FQNEAQ. The CDR3 is 15 residues long. DNA for the CDR3: TGTGCCAGCAGCATCAGACTAGCGGACTACAATGAGCAGTTCTTC. Translated: CASSIRLADYNEQFF.

The chain carries TRBV27 and TRBJ1-2; D might be TRBD1 (6 bases). Germline V CDR1 and CDR2: MNHEY, SMNVEV (reference sequence). Deletions cut 0 bases from V and 6 bases from J, with 11 bases between. The CDR3 has 14 amino acids. The CDR3 protein is CASSLSSGVDGYTF. The CDR3 region has the DNA TGTGCCAGCAGTTTATCCTCAGGGGTTGATGGCTACACCTTC.

Concerning this clone itself: One end of the junction is discordant with germline, which a read error may explain. V and J are TRBV9 and TRBJ2-1; TRBD2 matches at 7 bases. The CDR3 sequence is 14 residues long. Germline CDR1 reads SGDLS; CDR2 reads YYNGEE. CDR3 coding DNA: TGTGCCAGCAGTGTAGGACTAGGCTACAATGAGCAGTTCTTC. It yields the protein CASSVGLGYNEQFF.

The chain couples TRBV10-3 to TRBJ1-2, with 9 bases aligning to TRBD1. In germline, CDR1 is ENHRY, CDR2 SYGVKD. With 3 bases clipped from V and 8 bases from J, the junction kept 4 bases outside the gene matches. The CDR3 sequence is 13 residues long. The CDR3 nucleotides are TGTGCCATCAGTGAAGGGACAGGGATCGGCTACACCTTC. It encodes CAISEGTGIGYTF.

The V gene is TRBV30, the J gene TRBJ1-1; perhaps TRBD1 as D (6 bases). The length of the CDR3 is 14 residues. Looked up from germline, CDR1 is GTSNPN and CDR2 is SVGIG (reference sequence). Trimming shortened V by 0 bases and J by 3 bases, and 11 bases separated the two germline ends. The CDR3 here is CAWSVQGLYTEAFF. CDR3 DNA: TGTGCCTGGAGTGTACAGGGTTTATACACTGAAGCTTTCTTT.

This clone was seen a single time. This chain joins TRBV2 and TRBJ1-4; D may be TRBD1 (5 bases). From germline, CDR1 is SNHLY and CDR2 FYNNEI. V was shortened by 4 bases and J by 3 bases, with 9 bases between the two germline ends. The CDR3 totals 14 residues. CDR3 residues: CASSGQGANEKLFF. The CDR3 bases are TGTGCCAGCAGTGGGCAAGGGGCTAATGAAAAACTGTTTTTT. Looking up the rest from reference TRBV2 and TRBJ1-4 gives the full variable domain: EPEVTQTPSHQVTQMGQEVILRCVPISNHLYFYWYRQILGQKVEFLVSFYNNEISEKSEIFDDQFSVERPDGSNFTLKIRSTKLEDSAMYFCASSGQGANEKLFFGSGTQLSVL.

This chain connects TRBV6-2 or TRBV6-3 to TRBJ2-3; the match to TRBD2 covers 11 bases. Germline CDR1 is MNHEY and CDR2 is SVGEGT. The CDR3 has 17 amino acids. The trim removed 5 bases at V and 8 bases at J, leaving 15 bases unmatched. The CDR3 DNA sequence: TGTGCCAGCAGTCTCTACGGGACTAGCGGCCCTTCACGTACGCAGTATTTT. As protein: CASSLYGTSGPSRTQYF.

This clone was detected once. The chain joins TRBV24-1 to TRBJ2-1; 12 bases are shared with TRBD2. Germline CDR1 reads KGHDR; CDR2 reads SFDVKD. The CDR3 is made up of 13 amino acids. The junction had 6 bases not matched to a gene; V was cut back by 9 bases and J by 10 bases. The CDR3 loop is CATATSGSREQFF. In nucleotides, the CDR3 is TGTGCCACCGCGACTAGCGGGAGTCGGGAGCAGTTCTTC.

The chain couples TRBV6-5 to TRBJ1-1; the match to TRBD1 covers 8 bases. The germline V gene has CDR1 MNHEY and CDR2 SVGAGI. This CDR3 contains 15 residues. J lost 6 bases, V lost 5 bases, and 11 bases had no gene match. Here the CDR3 reads CASSPGGAPVAEAFF. The CDR3 DNA sequence: TGTGCCAGCAGTCCAGGGGGCGCTCCGGTTGCTGAAGCTTTCTTT.

This chain uses TRBV19 with TRBJ1-1, with a possible D match to TRBD1 (5 bases). The length of the CDR3 is 15 residues. The germline V and J ends were trimmed by 6 bases and 0 bases, with 14 bases remaining between them. Germline CDR1 is LNHDA and CDR2 is SQIVND (reference sequence). The DNA of the CDR3 is TGTGCCAGTAGGACACAGGCGATCCTGAACACTGAAGCTTTCTTT. This codes for CASRTQAILNTEAFF.

The J gene is TRBJ2-5, the V gene TRBV7-2; D may be TRBD1 (5 bases). CDR1 and CDR2 (germline): SGHTA, FQGNSA. This CDR3 is 13 amino acids long. Trimming pared 5 bases from V and 0 bases from J, leaving 7 bases between. CDR3 amino acids: CASSKGHQETQYF. The CDR3, as DNA: TGTGCCAGCAGCAAGGGGCACCAAGAGACCCAGTACTTC.

In DNA, the CDR3 is TGTGCCAGCTCATCGCTAGCGGGAGTTGGGTCCTACAATGAGCAGTTCTTC. Its protein product is CASSSLAGVGSYNEQFF. This rearrangement joins TRBV18 to TRBJ2-1; the match to TRBD2 covers 10 bases. Germline V gives CDR1 KGHSH, CDR2 LQKENI. J lost 1 base, V lost 5 bases, and 8 bases had no gene match. This CDR3 has 17 residues.

The chain has TRBV5-1 and TRBJ1-2; D is undetermined. Between the trimmed V and J ends, which lost 0 bases and 8 bases, there was a span of 11 bases. The length of the CDR3 is 13 residues. The germline V gene has CDR1 SGHRS and CDR2 YFSETQ. The CDR3 protein is CASSLVASIGYTF. CDR3 bases: TGCGCCAGCAGCTTGGTCGCGAGCATAGGCTACACCTTC.

V gene TRBV19 combines with J gene TRBJ1-3, with D tentatively TRBD1 (6 bases). Germline CDR1 reads LNHDA; CDR2 reads SQIVND (reference sequence). V lost 10 bases to trimming and J lost 0 bases, with 10 bases between them. The CDR3 consists of 13 residues. The CDR3 sequence: CATDRSSGNTIYF. The CDR3, as DNA: TGTGCCACTGACAGGAGCTCTGGAAACACCATATATTTT.

This clone has only a few counts. This chain links TRBV11-2 with TRBJ1-5; maybe TRBD1 (5 bases). The germline gives CDR1 SGHAT, CDR2 FQNNGV. The CDR3 contains 16 residues. V was clipped by 5 bases and J by 6 bases, with 20 bases between them. The DNA of the CDR3 is TGTGCCAGCAGCCCAGGCAGGGAAGCTTTACGTCAGCCCCAGCATTTT. It encodes CASSPGREALRQPQHF.

This clone was recorded once. This sample includes further DNA sequences coding for the same CDR3. This rearrangement joins TRBV18 to TRBJ1-1; 9 positions match TRBD1. The length of the CDR3 is 13 residues. Trimming removed 4 bases from V and 3 bases from J; junction bases left unmatched: 0. Germline V gives CDR1 KGHSH, CDR2 LQKENI. The CDR3 region has the DNA TGTGCCAGCTCACGGGACAGGGACACTGAAGCTTTCTTT. The encoded protein is CASSRDRDTEAFF.